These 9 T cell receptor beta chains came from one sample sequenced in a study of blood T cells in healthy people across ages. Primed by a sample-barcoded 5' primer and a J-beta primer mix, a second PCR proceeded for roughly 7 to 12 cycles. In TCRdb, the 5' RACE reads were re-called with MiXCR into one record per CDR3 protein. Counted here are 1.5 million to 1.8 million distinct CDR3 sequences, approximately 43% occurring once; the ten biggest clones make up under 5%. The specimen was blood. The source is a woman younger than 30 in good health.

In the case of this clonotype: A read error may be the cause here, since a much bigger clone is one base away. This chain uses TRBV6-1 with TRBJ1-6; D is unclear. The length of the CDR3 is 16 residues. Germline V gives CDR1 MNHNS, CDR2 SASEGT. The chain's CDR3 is CASRSRDFDYNSPPHF. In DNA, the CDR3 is TGTGCCAGCAGGTCCCGGGATTTCGACTATAATTCACCCCCCCACTTT.

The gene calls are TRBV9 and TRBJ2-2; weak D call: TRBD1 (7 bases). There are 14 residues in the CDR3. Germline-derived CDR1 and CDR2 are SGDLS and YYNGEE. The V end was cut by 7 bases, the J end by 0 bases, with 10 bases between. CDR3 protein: CASGGTANTGELFF. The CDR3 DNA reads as TGTGCCAGCGGAGGGACAGCGAACACCGGGGAGCTGTTTTTT.

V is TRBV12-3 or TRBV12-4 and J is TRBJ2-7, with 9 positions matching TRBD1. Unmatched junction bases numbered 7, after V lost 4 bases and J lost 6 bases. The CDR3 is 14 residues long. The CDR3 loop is CASSSLRQGVEQYF. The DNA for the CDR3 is TGTGCCAGCAGTTCACTCCGACAGGGGGTCGAGCAGTACTTC.

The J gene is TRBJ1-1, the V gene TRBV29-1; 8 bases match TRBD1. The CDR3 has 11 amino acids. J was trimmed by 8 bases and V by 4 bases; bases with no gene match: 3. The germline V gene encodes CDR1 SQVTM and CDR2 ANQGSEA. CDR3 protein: CSVARTGEAFF. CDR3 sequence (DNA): TGCAGCGTTGCCCGGACAGGGGAAGCTTTCTTT.

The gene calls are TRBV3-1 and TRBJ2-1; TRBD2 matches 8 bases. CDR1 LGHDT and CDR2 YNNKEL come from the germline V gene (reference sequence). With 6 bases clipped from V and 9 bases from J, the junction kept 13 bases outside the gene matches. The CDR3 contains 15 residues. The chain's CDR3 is CASSFGGAINGEQFF. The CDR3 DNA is TGTGCCAGCAGTTTCGGGGGGGCCATTAACGGTGAGCAGTTCTTC.

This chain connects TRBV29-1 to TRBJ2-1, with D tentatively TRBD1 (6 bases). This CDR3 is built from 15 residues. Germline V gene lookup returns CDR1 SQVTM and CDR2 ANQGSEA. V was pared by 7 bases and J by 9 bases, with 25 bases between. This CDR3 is CSAAGTRGKWGEQFF. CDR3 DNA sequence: TGCAGCGCGGCCGGGACGAGGGGGAAATGGGGTGAGCAGTTCTTC.

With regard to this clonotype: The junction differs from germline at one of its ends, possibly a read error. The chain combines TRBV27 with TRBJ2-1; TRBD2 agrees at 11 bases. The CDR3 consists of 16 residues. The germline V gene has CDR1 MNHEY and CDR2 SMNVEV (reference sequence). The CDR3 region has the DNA TGTGCCAGCAGCTTGCTGGGACTAGCGGACTACAGTGAGCAGTTCTTC. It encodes CASSLLGLADYSEQFF.

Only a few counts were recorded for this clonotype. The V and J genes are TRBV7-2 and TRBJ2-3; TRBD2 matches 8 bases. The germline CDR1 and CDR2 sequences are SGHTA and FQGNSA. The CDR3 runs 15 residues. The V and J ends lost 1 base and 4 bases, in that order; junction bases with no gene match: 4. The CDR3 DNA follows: TGTGCCAGCAGCTTAGATAGCGGGGACGCAGATACGCAGTATTTT. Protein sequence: CASSLDSGDADTQYF.

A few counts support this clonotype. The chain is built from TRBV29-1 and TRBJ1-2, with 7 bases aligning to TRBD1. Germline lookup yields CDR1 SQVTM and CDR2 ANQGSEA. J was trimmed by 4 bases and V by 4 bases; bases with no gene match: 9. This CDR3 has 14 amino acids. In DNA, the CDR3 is TGCAGCGTTGTCCCCCCGACAGGGATCTATGGCTACACCTTC. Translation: CSVVPPTGIYGYTF.